This TCR beta chain was recovered during a study of blood T cell repertoires in COVID-19. Study-wide background: Samples representing acute and convalescent COVID-19 were sourced from the United States, Italy and Spain.

The V end lost 1 base, the J end lost 2 bases, and 4 bases lay between the germline ends. Germline lookup yields CDR1 MNHEY and CDR2 SMNVEV (reference sequence). This CDR3 is 13 amino acids long. As originally analysed: Nucleated cell counts were estimated from reference gene primer amplification. Some clones are missing from TCRdb's copy, which holds only in-frame ones; the method was immunoSEQ multiplex PCR. The D gene and trimming were derived from the DNA, and the V and J assignments and clone size from that table. The sample gives 200,000 to 300,000 clones, 75% to 90% of which show up once; approximately 2% is in the top ten.

The material sequenced was peripheral blood. The rearrangement links TRBV27 to TRBJ2-3; no firm D call. The sequence was obtained from a man aged 25 to 45 with active or convalescent COVID-19. The CDR3 nucleotides are TGTGCCAGCAGTTTATTCAACACAGATACGCAGTATTTT. Translating it yields CASSLFNTDTQYF.